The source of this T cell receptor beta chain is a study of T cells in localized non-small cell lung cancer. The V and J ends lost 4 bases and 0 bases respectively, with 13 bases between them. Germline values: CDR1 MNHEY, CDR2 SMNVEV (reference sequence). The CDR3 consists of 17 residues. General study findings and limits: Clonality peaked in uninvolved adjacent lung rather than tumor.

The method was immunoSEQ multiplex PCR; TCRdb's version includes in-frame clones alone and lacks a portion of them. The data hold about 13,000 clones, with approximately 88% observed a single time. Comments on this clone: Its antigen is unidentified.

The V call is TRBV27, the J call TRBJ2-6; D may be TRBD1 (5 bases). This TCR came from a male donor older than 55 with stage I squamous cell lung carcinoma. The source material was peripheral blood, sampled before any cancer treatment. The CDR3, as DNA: TGTGCCAGCAGTTACCTCCAGGGTGGCTCTGGGGCCAACGTCCTGACTTTC. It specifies CASSYLQGGSGANVLTF. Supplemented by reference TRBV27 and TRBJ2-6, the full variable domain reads EAQVTQNPRYLITVTGKKLTVTCSQNMNHEYMSWYRQDPGLGLRQIYYSMNVEVTDKGDVPEGYKVSRKEKRNFPLILESPSPNQTSLYFCASSYLQGGSGANVLTFGAGSRLTVL.